The 12 T cell receptor beta chains given below trace back to one sample, sequenced in a study of T cell repertoires in cytomegalovirus infection. For these receptors, no antigen is known. TCRdb called the reads again in MiXCR, with one record for every CDR3 protein. This sample carries about 830,000 distinct CDR3 sequences, approximately 30% of them seen once, and the ten largest clones take approximately 13%. The sample in question was cultured CD8+ T cells from PBMCs, obtained from culture after CMV antigen stimulation. All receptors derive from a human donor in good health (CMV status not recorded). Some clones in this sample may be carry-over from other donors' samples.

This clonotype was recorded a few times. The V gene is TRBV29-1, the J gene TRBJ2-6, with TRBD1 identical over 8 bases. Germline V gene lookup returns CDR1 SQVTM and CDR2 ANQGSEA. The CDR3 sequence is 16 residues long. Trimming at V came to 7 bases and at J to 2 bases, leaving 10 bases not matched to a gene. As DNA, the CDR3 is TGCAGCGCTTCGACAGGGGCACGAGCTGGGGCCAACGTCCTGACTTTC. Translated, it gives CSASTGARAGANVLTF.

At least ten counts were recorded for this clonotype. This chain links TRBV12-3 or TRBV12-4 with TRBJ2-3, with TRBD2 matching over 10 bases. There are 21 residues in the CDR3. The junction had 20 bases not matched to a gene; V was cut back by 2 bases and J by 3 bases. The CDR3 loop is CASSLKFLDLRTSGGTDTQYF. CDR3 DNA: TGTGCCAGCAGTTTAAAATTTCTAGACCTGAGGACTAGCGGAGGAACAGATACGCAGTATTTT.

This clonotype was counted a few times. The gene calls are TRBV10-3 and TRBJ2-2, with 8 positions matching TRBD1. The CDR3 contains 15 residues. Germline V gene lookup returns CDR1 ENHRY and CDR2 SYGVKD. Losses at the gene ends were 6 bases for V and 3 bases for J; bases not matched to a gene: 6. The CDR3 coding sequence is TGTGCCATCAGCGAGACAGGGGCTGACACCGGGGAGCTGTTTTTT. It encodes CAISETGADTGELFF.

This clonotype appeared once. This chain links TRBV12-3 or TRBV12-4 with TRBJ2-5, with D unresolved. V was shortened by 5 bases and J by 2 bases, with 18 bases between the two germline ends. The CDR3 has 16 amino acids. The CDR3 bases are TGTGCCAGCAGTCCCACAACGGGCCATTATCAAGAGACCCAGTACTTC. Its protein is CASSPTTGHYQETQYF.

With respect to this clonotype: Being one base from a much bigger clone, this may be a read error. The DNA of the CDR3 is TGTGCCAACAGGACAGGCGGGACAGGGGGTTCTCACAACACCTTC. Translated: CANRTGGTGGSHNTF. The chain is built from TRBV6-1 and TRBJ1-2; 11 positions match TRBD1. V shed 10 bases, J shed 12 bases, and the junction held 19 bases outside the gene matches. This CDR3 region has 15 residues. From germline, CDR1 is MNHNS and CDR2 SASEGT.

The CDR3, as DNA: TGCAGTACCCCACGAGGGAAATCGTCGGAGGGCTCCTATAATTCACCCCTCCACTTT. It yields the protein CSTPRGKSSEGSYNSPLHF. This rearrangement joins TRBV20-1 to TRBJ1-6; D call uncertain. The germline V and J ends were trimmed by 8 bases and 0 bases, with 26 bases remaining between them. The CDR3 totals 19 residues. CDR1 is DFQATT, CDR2 SNEGSKA, per germline (reference sequence).

V gene TRBV6-5 combines with J gene TRBJ2-5, with 10 bases identical to TRBD2. The CDR3 is made up of 16 amino acids. Trimming cost V 2 bases and J 2 bases; bases outside gene matches: 5. Germline CDR1 and CDR2: MNHEY and SVGAGI. Written as DNA, the CDR3 is TGTGCCAGCAGTTACAGCCTAGCGGGGGCACAAGAGACCCAGTACTTC. As protein: CASSYSLAGAQETQYF.

Comment on this clonotype: An end of the junction does not agree with germline; a read error may underlie this. The chain uses TRBV7-6 and TRBJ1-1; D is possibly TRBD1 (5 bases). CDR1 SGHVS and CDR2 FNYEAQ come from the germline V gene. This CDR3 has 14 residues. This CDR3 is CANSLGGVNTEAFF. CDR3 coding DNA: TGTGCCAACAGCTTAGGAGGGGTGAACACTGAAGCTTTCTTT.

The CDR3 bases are TGCGCCAGCAGCCAAGGGGACAGGGGGAATTCACCCCTCCACTTT. Amino acids: CASSQGDRGNSPLHF. The chain links TRBV4-1 to TRBJ1-6; 11 bases match TRBD1. The CDR3 is 15 residues long. Germline V gene data show CDR1 as MGHRA and CDR2 as YSYEKL. V lost 1 base to trimming and J lost 7 bases; unmatched junction nucleotides: 0.

This clonotype was seen only once. V and J are TRBV27 and TRBJ2-5, with D possibly being TRBD2 (5 bases). The CDR3 has 15 residues. The V end was cut by 2 bases, the J end by 5 bases, with 15 bases between. Germline assignment: CDR1 MNHEY and CDR2 SMNVEV (reference sequence). The CDR3 spells CASSLSGNTGETQYF. DNA of the CDR3: TGTGCCAGCAGTTTAAGTGGGAACACGGGGGAGACCCAGTACTTC.

This clonotype has just one count. The chain uses TRBV4-3 and TRBJ2-1; D may be TRBD1 (6 bases). This CDR3 is built from 14 residues. Trimming pared 1 base from V and 3 bases from J, leaving 7 bases between. Per the germline V gene, CDR1 is LGHNA and CDR2 is YSLEER. CDR3 sequence (DNA): TGCGCCAGCAGCCAAGGCAGGGGCTACAATGAGCAGTTCTTC. Encoded protein: CASSQGRGYNEQFF.

The chain has TRBV6-2 or TRBV6-3 and TRBJ2-1; 7 bases map to TRBD2. CDR3 size: 17 residues. J was trimmed by 2 bases and V by 2 bases; bases with no gene match: 9. Germline CDR1 reads MNHEY; CDR2 reads SVGEGT. CDR3 region: CASSYPVAGSTYNEQFF. The CDR3 DNA reads TGTGCCAGCAGTTACCCCGTAGCGGGTTCTACCTACAATGAGCAGTTCTTC.